Described below is a single T cell receptor beta chain sequence and its context. J gave up 4 bases and V 7 bases, and 15 bases lay outside the gene matches. CDR3 size: 18 residues. Germline lookup yields CDR1 SQVTM and CDR2 ANQGSEA. The record originates from a study of T cells in Graves' hyperthyroidism and ophthalmopathy. The TCR beta CDR3 regions underwent amplification using RNA transcripts as the source. The study used the HTBI primer set for a first-round RT-PCR of the TCR CDR3. TCRdb independently ran MiXCR on the multiplex PCR reads; one entry per CDR3 protein. The repertoire includes more than 450,000 distinct CDR3 sequences, about 20% of them detected once, and about 45% sits in the top ten.

The chain has TRBV29-1 and TRBJ2-3, with 15 bases fitting TRBD2. What was sequenced was blood. This TCR was sampled from a man aged 35 to 55 with Graves' ophthalmopathy. The CDR3 region has the DNA TGCAGCGCTCTGCCCCGGACTAGCGGGAGGGCCGAGTCAGATACGCAGTATTTT. Its translation: CSALPRTSGRAESDTQYF.